This note documents a single T cell receptor beta chain sequence. Antigen: not known. Here immunoSEQ multiplex PCR was the method, and the copy in TCRdb shows in-frame clones only, minus some. The table lists 100,000 to 150,000 clones, 86% of them singletons, with roughly an eighth in the top ten. The data originate from a study of T cell responses to AZD1222 COVID-19 vaccine. Study-wide background: Recipients boosted at about 4 weeks or about 12 weeks are pooled.

CDR3 length equals 18 residues. V was pared by 5 bases and J by 2 bases, with 24 bases between. The germline CDR1 and CDR2 sequences are SEHNR and FQNEAQ (reference sequence). Study-level points and caveats: Vaccine-associated CD4 TCRs spanned spike, dominant at 160-218 and 743-854. Spike-specific TCR breadth and depth grew following two AZD1222 doses.

The rearrangement joins TRBV7-9 to TRBJ1-2; no reliable D call. The sequence came from an adult in good health. Source: peripheral blood, taken on day 0 of AZD1222 vaccination. CDR3 sequence: CASSDTHRVDALNYGYTF. CDR3 sequence (DNA): TGTGCCAGCAGCGATACTCATCGGGTCGACGCCCTAAACTATGGCTACACCTTC.